This T cell receptor (beta chain) was identified in a study of T cell responses to AZD1222 COVID-19 vaccine. The protocol was immunoSEQ multiplex PCR, while the TCRdb copy is restricted to in-frame clones and leaves out a portion. This table holds 150,000 to 200,000 clones, 85% to 95% found once. A note on this clone: Its antigen is unknown.

CDR3 length: 16 residues. The V end lost 2 bases, the J end lost 4 bases, and 13 bases lay between the germline ends. Germline assignment: CDR1 KGHDR and CDR2 SFDVKD. Pooled samples include second doses given at about 4 or 12 weeks. Study-wide results and caveats: White British people made up most donors, females outnumbered males, and clonal diversity was possibly underestimated. Among those given AZD1222, only six were seropositive at baseline.

J is TRBJ2-2 and V is TRBV24-1; maybe TRBD1 (5 bases). The starting material was peripheral blood, obtained 28 days after the second AZD1222 dose. The TCR originated in an adult who received the AZD1222 COVID-19 vaccine. DNA for the CDR3: TGTGCCACCAGTGATTCGGGCAGGGCGAGCACCGGGGAGCTGTTTTTT. Translation gives CATSDSGRASTGELFF.